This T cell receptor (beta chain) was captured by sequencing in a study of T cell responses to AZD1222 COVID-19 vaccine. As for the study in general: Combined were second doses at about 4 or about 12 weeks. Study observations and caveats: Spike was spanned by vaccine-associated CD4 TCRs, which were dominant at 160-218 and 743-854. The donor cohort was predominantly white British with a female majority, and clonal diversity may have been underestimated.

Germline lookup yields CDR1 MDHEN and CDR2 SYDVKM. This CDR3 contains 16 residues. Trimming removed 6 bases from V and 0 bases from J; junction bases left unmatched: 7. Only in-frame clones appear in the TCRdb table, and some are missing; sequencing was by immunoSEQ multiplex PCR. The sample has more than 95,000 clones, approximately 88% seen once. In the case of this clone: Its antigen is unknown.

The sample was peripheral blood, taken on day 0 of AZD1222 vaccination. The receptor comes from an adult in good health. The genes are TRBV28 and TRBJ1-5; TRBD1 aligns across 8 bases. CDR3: CASRLGQGNSNQPQHF. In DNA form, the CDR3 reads TGTGCCAGCAGATTAGGACAGGGAAATAGCAATCAGCCCCAGCATTTT. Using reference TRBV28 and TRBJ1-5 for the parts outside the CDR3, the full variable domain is DVKVTQSSRYLVKRTGEKVFLECVQDMDHENMFWYRQDPGLGLRLIYFSYDVKMKEKGDIPEGYSVSREKKERFSLILESASTNQTSMYLCASRLGQGNSNQPQHFGDGTRLSIL.